These T cell receptor beta chains were read from a single sample in a study of T cell repertoires in cytomegalovirus infection. TCRdb reanalysed the reads using MiXCR and keeps one entry per CDR3 protein. In the table there are fewer than 550,000 distinct CDR3 sequences, more than 15% of which are singletons. Sequencing used CD8+ T cells from PBMCs. These receptor sequences come from a human donor in good health (CMV status not recorded). Some clones in this sample may be carry-over from other donors' samples. The CDR3 runs from the conserved cysteine through the conserved F or W. The D gene is left open where the match is weak. Not all rows give a size; the values are once, few, many and, for expanded clones, a class.

d_call	clone_size	v_call	j_call	cdr3_aa	cdr3_nt
TRBD1	few	TRBV20-1	TRBJ2-4	CSARQGVLAKNIQYF	TGCAGTGCTAGACAGGGGGTCCTAGCCAAAAACATTCAGTACTTC
TRBD2	many	TRBV12-3/TRBV12-4	TRBJ2-7	CASSSESGGPREQYF	TGTGCCAGCAGCTCCGAGAGCGGGGGGCCGAGGGAGCAGTACTTC
TRBD1	many	TRBV7-9	TRBJ1-5	CASSLDTGGQGALSNQPQHF	TGTGCCAGCAGCTTAGATACGGGGGGGCAGGGGGCATTGAGCAATCAGCCCCAGCATTTT
-	few	TRBV27	TRBJ2-3	CASSPFGGTASTDTQYF	TGTGCCAGCAGCCCTTTTGGCGGGACAGCTAGCACAGATACGCAGTATTTT
TRBD1	many	TRBV11-2	TRBJ2-3	CASSLWDRGTRTDTQYF	TGTGCCAGCAGCTTATGGGACAGGGGAACGCGCACAGATACGCAGTATTTT
-	many	TRBV15	TRBJ1-4	CATSRVPATNEKLFF	TGTGCCACCAGCAGAGTGCCAGCAACTAATGAAAAACTGTTTTTT
TRBD1	-	TRBV27	TRBJ2-7	CGSSPGQVDYEQYF	TGTGGCAGTTCCCCGGGACAGGTAGACTACGAGCAGTACTTC
-	few	TRBV14	TRBJ2-1	CASSQRGYNEQFF	TGTGCCAGCAGCCAACGCGGGTACAATGAGCAGTTCTTC
-	many	TRBV11-2	TRBJ2-6	CASSSVDRTHSGANVLTF	TGTGCCAGCAGCTCCGTCGACAGGACCCACTCTGGGGCCAACGTCCTGACTTTC
-	many	TRBV27	TRBJ1-2	CASSPQGSYGYTF	TGTGCCAGCAGTCCACAGGGAAGCTATGGCTACACCTTC
-	many	TRBV12-5	TRBJ1-2	CASGPLEKNYGYTF	TGTGCTAGTGGTCCCTTGGAAAAAAACTATGGCTACACCTTC
-	-	TRBV20-1	TRBJ1-2	CSIGTDLGYTF	TGCAGTATTGGGACCGACCTTGGCTACACCTTC
-	few	TRBV12-3/TRBV12-4	TRBJ1-1	CAGRTAHTEAFF	TGTGCCGGGAGGACCGCACACACTGAAGCTTTCTTT
TRBD2	-	TRBV30	TRBJ2-7	CAWTPGGINEQYF	TGTGCCTGGACCCCGGGGGGGATAAACGAGCAGTACTTC
-	many	TRBV7-6	TRBJ2-5	CASSFTVRGGAEETQYF	TGTGCCAGCAGCTTCACCGTACGAGGGGGGGCTGAAGAGACCCAGTACTTC
TRBD1	few	TRBV9	TRBJ1-1	CASSAGGRTFF	TGTGCCAGCAGCGCAGGGGGAAGAACTTTCTTT
-	many	TRBV29-1	TRBJ1-1	CSWGVDLNTEAFF	TGCAGCTGGGGGGTAGATCTGAACACTGAAGCTTTCTTT
-	many	TRBV28	TRBJ1-1	CASGFEGNTEAFF	TGTGCCAGCGGTTTCGAGGGGAACACTGAAGCTTTCTTT
-	few	TRBV2	TRBJ1-2	CASSPIDISNYGYTF	TGTGCCAGCAGTCCTATTGACATCTCTAACTATGGCTACACCTTC
-	many	TRBV11-2	TRBJ1-5	CASSLGGKNQPQHF	TGTGCCAGCAGCTTAGGCGGCAAGAATCAGCCCCAGCATTTT
TRBD1	-	TRBV5-4	TRBJ2-7	CASSWDRQAYEQYF	TGTGCCAGCAGCTGGGACAGGCAAGCCTACGAGCAGTACTTC
TRBD2	-	TRBV7-9	TRBJ2-7	CASSPLGGGRYEQYF	TGTGCCAGCAGCCCGCTGGGGGGCGGGAGGTACGAGCAGTACTTC
-	many	TRBV27	TRBJ1-1	CASSLETASSLEAFF	TGTGCCAGCAGCCTGGAGACAGCCTCATCCCTTGAAGCTTTCTTT
TRBD2	few	TRBV6-6	TRBJ2-7	CASSSKGTSGSYEQYF	TGTGCCAGCAGTTCAAAGGGGACTAGCGGGAGCTACGAGCAGTACTTC
-	-	TRBV29-1	TRBJ2-7	CSVEDYEQYF	TGCAGCGTTGAGGACTACGAGCAGTACTTC
-	few	TRBV30	TRBJ2-3	CAWSVHEDTQYF	TGTGCCTGGAGTGTACATGAAGATACGCAGTATTTT
-	once	TRBV6-1	TRBJ2-7	CASSNRPLRSHEQYF	TGTGCCAGCAGTAACCGACCCCTACGGTCCCACGAGCAGTACTTC
-	few	TRBV5-6	TRBJ1-2	CASSLVTAVNNYGYTF	TGTGCCAGCAGCTTGGTTACGGCAGTAAACAACTATGGCTACACCTTC
TRBD2	many	TRBV11-2	TRBJ2-5	CASSPLSGRAETQYF	TGTGCCAGCAGCCCCTTGAGCGGGAGAGCAGAGACCCAGTACTTC